The rows below give T cell receptor beta chains drawn from one sample of a study of CD8+ T cells in alopecia areata. Clones were sequenced by immunoSEQ multiplex PCR, and TCRdb holds only the in-frame ones, with some missing. The profile shows 250,000 to 350,000 clones, about three fifths of them singletons. This sample comprised CD4+ T cells sorted from blood, obtained between weeks 51 and 52, from a patient treated with tofacitinib. The receptor set was obtained from a human donor with alopecia areata. Both conserved end residues are part of each CDR3. A D gene is named only where the DNA matches it firmly. Where a row states a size, it is once, few, many or the class of an expanded clone; other rows omit it.

D gene,clone size,J gene,CDR3 length,V gene,CDR3 protein,CDR3 DNA
TRBD2,.,TRBJ2-1,14,TRBV5-6,CASSLAGGTIEQFF,TGTGCCAGCAGCTTGGCGGGGGGTACGATTGAGCAGTTCTTC
.,.,TRBJ1-1,12,TRBV29-1,CSVKAGNTEAFF,TGCAGCGTTAAAGCAGGGAACACTGAAGCTTTCTTT
.,.,TRBJ1-6,13,TRBV7-3,CASSPHIISPLHF,TGTGCCAGCAGCCCTCACATCATTTCACCCCTCCACTTT
.,few,TRBJ2-7,11,TRBV18,CASSPGYEQYF,TGTGCCAGCTCACCAGGGTACGAGCAGTACTTC
.,few,TRBJ1-2,17,TRBV29-1,CSVEGKGAAREGYGYTF,TGCAGCGTTGAAGGAAAAGGGGCCGCCCGGGAGGGCTATGGCTACACCTTC
.,few,TRBJ2-7,13,TRBV5-1,CASRVTVSYEQYF,TGCGCCAGCAGGGTGACAGTCTCCTACGAGCAGTACTTC
.,.,TRBJ1-5,13,TRBV5-1,CASSLEGHQPQHF,TGCGCCAGCAGCTTGGAGGGGCATCAGCCCCAGCATTTT
.,few,TRBJ1-2,14,TRBV7-2,CASSFERRLYGYTF,TGTGCCAGCAGCTTTGAGAGGCGTCTCTATGGCTACACCTTC
.,few,TRBJ2-3,12,TRBV29-1,CSVGTSTDTQYF,TGCAGCGTCGGGACGAGCACAGATACGCAGTATTTT
.,few,TRBJ2-7,14,TRBV29-1,CSVTGLGGYYEQYF,TGCAGCGTTACGGGACTTGGGGGCTACTACGAGCAGTACTTC
.,.,TRBJ1-6,13,TRBV7-2,CASSLARESPLHF,TGTGCCAGCAGTCTAGCACGCGAATCACCCCTCCACTTT
.,.,TRBJ2-3,14,TRBV25-1,CASSEGPSTDTQYF,TGTGCCAGCAGTGAAGGCCCTAGCACAGATACGCAGTATTTT
.,.,TRBJ2-7,15,TRBV10-3,CAISTDSSGLHEQYF,TGTGCCATCAGTACTGACTCGAGCGGGCTTCACGAGCAGTACTTC
TRBD1,few,TRBJ2-7,13,TRBV29-1,CSVGFQGANEQYF,TGCAGCGTTGGGTTCCAGGGGGCGAACGAGCAGTACTTC
.,.,TRBJ1-2,14,TRBV4-3,CASSQDGRPYGYTF,TGCGCCAGCAGCCAAGATGGGCGTCCCTATGGCTACACCTTC
.,.,TRBJ2-7,15,TRBV15,CATSKGPGERYEQYF,TGTGCCACCAGCAAAGGGCCGGGGGAGCGGTACGAGCAGTACTTC
TRBD1,.,TRBJ1-2,14,TRBV6-5,CASSYDQGAGGYTF,TGTGCCAGCAGTTACGACCAGGGGGCAGGTGGCTACACCTTC
.,once,TRBJ2-1,18,TRBV14,CASSYWAVSASSYNEQFF,TGTGCCAGCAGCTACTGGGCGGTCAGCGCCAGCTCCTACAATGAGCAGTTCTTC
TRBD1,.,TRBJ2-1,17,TRBV29-1,CSVDPNRGPSSYNEQFF,TGCAGCGTTGACCCAAACAGGGGGCCGAGCTCCTACAATGAGCAGTTCTTC
.,.,TRBJ2-1,15,TRBV7-9,CASSPRMPEGNEQFF,TGTGCCAGCAGCCCGAGGATGCCCGAAGGCAATGAGCAGTTCTTC
TRBD1,.,TRBJ2-5,15,TRBV7-9,CASSSQTGGQETQYF,TGTGCCAGCAGCTCCCAGACAGGGGGGCAAGAGACCCAGTACTTC
.,.,TRBJ1-2,12,TRBV30,CAWSRLSGGYTF,TGTGCCTGGAGTAGGCTTTCCGGGGGCTACACCTTC
TRBD2,.,TRBJ2-3,15,TRBV11-2,CASSLTSGGTDTQYF,TGTGCCAGCAGCTTGACTAGCGGGGGTACAGATACGCAGTATTTT
.,.,TRBJ2-5,13,TRBV30,CAWGPGLLQTQYF,TGTGCCTGGGGACCGGGGCTCCTGCAGACCCAGTACTTC
.,.,TRBJ2-7,12,TRBV6-5,CASSEASYEQYF,TGTGCCAGCAGTGAAGCAAGTTACGAGCAGTACTTC
.,once,TRBJ1-4,14,TRBV30,CAWRPYTTNEKLFF,TGTGCCTGGAGACCCTACACAACTAATGAAAAACTGTTTTTT
TRBD2,.,TRBJ2-7,13,TRBV7-6,CASSPRGEGEQYF,TGTGCCAGCAGCCCCCGAGGGGAGGGCGAGCAGTACTTC
.,.,TRBJ1-5,14,TRBV9,CASSPTSSNQPQHF,TGTGCCAGCAGCCCCACTTCCAGCAATCAGCCCCAGCATTTT
TRBD1,.,TRBJ1-4,13,TRBV29-1,CSAWDRKGEKLFF,TGCAGCGCCTGGGACAGAAAGGGTGAAAAACTGTTTTTT
.,.,TRBJ1-2,13,TRBV27,CASSLDGDRGYTF,TGTGCCAGCAGTTTAGACGGGGATCGCGGCTACACCTTC
TRBD1,.,TRBJ2-7,14,TRBV12-5,CASGFRGQDYEQYF,TGTGCTAGTGGTTTCCGTGGACAGGACTACGAGCAGTACTTC
.,.,TRBJ2-3,16,TRBV27,CASSLRAGASTDTQYF,TGTGCCAGCAGTTTACGGGCGGGGGCCAGCACAGATACGCAGTATTTT
TRBD1,few,TRBJ2-4,14,TRBV7-3,CASSPTGQGNIQYF,TGTGCCAGCAGCCCTACTGGACAGGGGAACATTCAGTACTTC
.,once,TRBJ2-2,14,TRBV6-5,CASREQGYTGELFF,TGTGCCAGCAGGGAACAGGGTTACACCGGGGAGCTGTTTTTT
.,.,TRBJ2-7,13,TRBV7-2,CASSLDSSYEQYF,TGTGCCAGCAGCTTAGACAGTTCCTACGAGCAGTACTTC
.,few,TRBJ1-1,16,TRBV4-1,CASSQGAGAANTEAFF,TGCGCCAGCAGCCAAGGAGCGGGGGCGGCGAACACTGAAGCTTTCTTT
.,.,TRBJ2-6,13,TRBV15,CATSRGGANVLTF,TGTGCCACCAGCAGGGGCGGGGCCAACGTCCTGACTTTC
TRBD1,few,TRBJ1-1,14,TRBV29-1,CSDIQGALNTEAFF,TGCAGCGATATACAGGGGGCGTTGAACACTGAAGCTTTCTTT
.,.,TRBJ2-3,12,TRBV10-3,CAISESRDTQYF,TGTGCCATCAGTGAGTCAAGGGATACGCAGTATTTT
TRBD1,.,TRBJ1-2,14,TRBV6-5,CASSPQPGGHGYTF,TGTGCCAGCAGTCCCCAGCCAGGGGGCCATGGCTACACCTTC
TRBD2,.,TRBJ2-1,15,TRBV30,CAWSAGLAGGVGQFF,TGTGCCTGGAGTGCGGGGCTAGCGGGGGGCGTTGGGCAGTTCTTC
TRBD1,.,TRBJ1-1,13,TRBV2,CASTATGTLGAFF,TGTGCCAGCACCGCGACAGGGACATTGGGAGCTTTCTTT